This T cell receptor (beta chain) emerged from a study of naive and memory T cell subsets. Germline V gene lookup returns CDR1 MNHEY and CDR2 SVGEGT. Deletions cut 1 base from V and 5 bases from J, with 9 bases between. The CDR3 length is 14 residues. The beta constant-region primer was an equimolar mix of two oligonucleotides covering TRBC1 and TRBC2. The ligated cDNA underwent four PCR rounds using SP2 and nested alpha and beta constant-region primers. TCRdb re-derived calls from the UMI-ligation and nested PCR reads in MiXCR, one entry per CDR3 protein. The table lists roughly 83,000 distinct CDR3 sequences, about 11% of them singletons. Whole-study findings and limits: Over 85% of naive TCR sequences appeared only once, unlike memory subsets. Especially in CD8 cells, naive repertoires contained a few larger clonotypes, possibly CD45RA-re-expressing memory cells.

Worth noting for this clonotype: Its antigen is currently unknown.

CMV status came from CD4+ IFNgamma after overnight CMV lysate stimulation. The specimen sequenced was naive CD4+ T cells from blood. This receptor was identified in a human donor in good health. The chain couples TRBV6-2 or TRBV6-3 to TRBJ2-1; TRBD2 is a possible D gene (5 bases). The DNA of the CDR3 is TGTGCCAGCAGTTACTTAGCGAGGCACAATGAGCAGTTCTTC. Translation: CASSYLARHNEQFF.